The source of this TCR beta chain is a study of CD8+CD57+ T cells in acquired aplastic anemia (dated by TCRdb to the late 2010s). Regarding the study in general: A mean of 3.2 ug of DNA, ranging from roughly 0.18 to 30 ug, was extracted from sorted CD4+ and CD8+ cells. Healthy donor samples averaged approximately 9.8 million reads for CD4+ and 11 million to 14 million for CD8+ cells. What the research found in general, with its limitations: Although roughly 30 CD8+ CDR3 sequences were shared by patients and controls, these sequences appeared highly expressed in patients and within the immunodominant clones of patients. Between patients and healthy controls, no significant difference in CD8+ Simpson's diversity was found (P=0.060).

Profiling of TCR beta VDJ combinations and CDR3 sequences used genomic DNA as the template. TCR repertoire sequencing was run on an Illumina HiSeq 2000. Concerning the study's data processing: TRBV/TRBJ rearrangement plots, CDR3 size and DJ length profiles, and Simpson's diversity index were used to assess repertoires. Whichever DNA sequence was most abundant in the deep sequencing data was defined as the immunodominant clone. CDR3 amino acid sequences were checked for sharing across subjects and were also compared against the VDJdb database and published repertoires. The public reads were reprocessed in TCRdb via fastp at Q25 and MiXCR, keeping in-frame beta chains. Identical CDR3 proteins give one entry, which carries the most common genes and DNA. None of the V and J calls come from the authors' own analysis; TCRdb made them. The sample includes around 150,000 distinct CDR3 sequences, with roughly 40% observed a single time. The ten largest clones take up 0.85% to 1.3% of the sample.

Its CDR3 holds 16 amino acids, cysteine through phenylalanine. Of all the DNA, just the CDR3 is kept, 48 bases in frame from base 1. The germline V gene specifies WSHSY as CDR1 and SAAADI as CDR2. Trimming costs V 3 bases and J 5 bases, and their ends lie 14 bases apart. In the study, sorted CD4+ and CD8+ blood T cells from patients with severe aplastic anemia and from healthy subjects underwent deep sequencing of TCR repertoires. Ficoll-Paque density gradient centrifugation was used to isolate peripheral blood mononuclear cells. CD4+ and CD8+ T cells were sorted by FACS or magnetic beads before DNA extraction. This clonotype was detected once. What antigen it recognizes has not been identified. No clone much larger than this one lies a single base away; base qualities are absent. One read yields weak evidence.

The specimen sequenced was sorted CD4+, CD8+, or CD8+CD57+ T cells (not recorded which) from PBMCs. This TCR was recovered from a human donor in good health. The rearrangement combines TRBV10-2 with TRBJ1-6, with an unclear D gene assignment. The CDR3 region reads CASSESHLRNNSPLHF. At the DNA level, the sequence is TGCGCCAGCAGTGAATCTCACCTTAGGAATAATTCACCCCTCCACTTT.